Listed below are T cell receptor beta chains from one sample, sequenced in a study of blood T cell repertoires in COVID-19. Assay used: immunoSEQ multiplex PCR; TCRdb lists only in-frame clones, some missing. Among about 300,000 clones, around 82% were seen once, and the ten largest hold roughly 1.2%. Sequencing input: peripheral blood. These TCRs come from a woman between 45 and 65 years old with acute or convalescent COVID-19. CDR3s include the opening cysteine and the closing phenylalanine or tryptophan. D genes are given only for firm matches. A clone size is listed for some rows: how often the clone was seen (once, few, many), or a class if it is expanded.

D gene: TRBD1; V gene: TRBV5-5; clone size: -; J gene: TRBJ1-2; CDR3 DNA: TGTGCCAGCAGCTGGACAGGGCTCGGCTACACCTTC; CDR3 protein: CASSWTGLGYTF
D gene: -; V gene: TRBV20-1; clone size: -; J gene: TRBJ1-2; CDR3 DNA: TGCAGTGAGCGTGGTAACTATGGCTACACCTTC; CDR3 protein: CSERGNYGYTF
D gene: TRBD1; V gene: TRBV6-5; clone size: -; J gene: TRBJ2-4; CDR3 DNA: TGTGCCAGCAGGTACGGACAGGGTGAGGCCATTCAGTACTTC; CDR3 protein: CASRYGQGEAIQYF
D gene: -; V gene: TRBV18; clone size: -; J gene: TRBJ1-2; CDR3 DNA: TGTGCCAGCTCACCATCCTCCTCAAGCCTTCCCTATGGCTACACCTTC; CDR3 protein: CASSPSSSSLPYGYTF
D gene: -; V gene: TRBV5-4; clone size: -; J gene: TRBJ2-2; CDR3 DNA: TGTGCCAGCAGCTCGAAGACATCGAACACCGGGGAGCTGTTTTTT; CDR3 protein: CASSSKTSNTGELFF
D gene: TRBD1; V gene: TRBV27; clone size: -; J gene: TRBJ1-4; CDR3 DNA: TGTGCCAGCAGTCCGGGGACAGGGACCAATGAAAAACTGTTTTTT; CDR3 protein: CASSPGTGTNEKLFF
D gene: -; V gene: TRBV7-8; clone size: -; J gene: TRBJ2-5; CDR3 DNA: TGTGCCAGCAGCTTCTCAGGGGAAGAGACCCAGTACTTC; CDR3 protein: CASSFSGEETQYF
D gene: TRBD2; V gene: TRBV5-4; clone size: -; J gene: TRBJ2-3; CDR3 DNA: TGTGCCAGCAGCTTGGGACTAGCGGGAGGGCCTGAGACGCAGTATTTT; CDR3 protein: CASSLGLAGGPETQYF
D gene: TRBD2; V gene: TRBV27; clone size: -; J gene: TRBJ2-1; CDR3 DNA: TGTGCCAGCAGTTATCTTAGCGGGGGCCCTGGGTTCTTC; CDR3 protein: CASSYLSGGPGFF
D gene: TRBD2; V gene: TRBV7-2; clone size: -; J gene: TRBJ2-2; CDR3 DNA: TGTGCCAGCAGGATCGGGAGGGCGGGCACCGGGGAGCTGTTTTTT; CDR3 protein: CASRIGRAGTGELFF
D gene: TRBD1; V gene: TRBV30; clone size: once; J gene: TRBJ1-4; CDR3 DNA: TGTGCCTGGAGCCTCCCGAACCCCGGACGGACAGGGGCTTTT; CDR3 protein: CAWSLPNPGRTGAF
D gene: TRBD2; V gene: TRBV6-5; clone size: -; J gene: TRBJ2-7; CDR3 DNA: TGTGCCAGCAGCGTACGGGGGGGGACCTACGAGCAGTACTTC; CDR3 protein: CASSVRGGTYEQYF
D gene: TRBD1; V gene: TRBV5-6; clone size: once; J gene: TRBJ1-4; CDR3 DNA: TGTGCCAGCAGCTTGCAGGGGGCAACTAATGAAAAACTGTTTTTT; CDR3 protein: CASSLQGATNEKLFF
D gene: -; V gene: TRBV27; clone size: -; J gene: TRBJ1-5; CDR3 DNA: TGTGCCAGCAGTTTATCGGCACAGTTCAATCAGCCCCAGCATTTT; CDR3 protein: CASSLSAQFNQPQHF
D gene: TRBD1; V gene: TRBV27; clone size: few; J gene: TRBJ2-2; CDR3 DNA: TGTGCCAGCAGTTCTACCGGGACAGGGGGGACCGGGGAGCTGTTTTTT; CDR3 protein: CASSSTGTGGTGELFF
D gene: -; V gene: TRBV5-1; clone size: few; J gene: TRBJ2-1; CDR3 DNA: TGCGCCAGCAGCTTGGACGGTGGAGCCTCCAATGAGCAGTTCTTC; CDR3 protein: CASSLDGGASNEQFF
D gene: TRBD2; V gene: TRBV5-1; clone size: -; J gene: TRBJ2-5; CDR3 DNA: TGCGCCAGCAGCTTACAGTCTAGCGGGGGGGAGACCCAGTACTTC; CDR3 protein: CASSLQSSGGETQYF
D gene: -; V gene: TRBV5-8; clone size: -; J gene: TRBJ1-1; CDR3 DNA: TGTGCCAGCAGCTTAGAAACGACTGGAGGAAGAGAAGCTTTCTTT; CDR3 protein: CASSLETTGGREAFF
D gene: TRBD2; V gene: TRBV9; clone size: -; J gene: TRBJ2-1; CDR3 DNA: TGTGCCAGCAGCGTAGCCAGCGGGATCCACAATGAGCAGTTCTTC; CDR3 protein: CASSVASGIHNEQFF
D gene: -; V gene: TRBV30; clone size: few; J gene: TRBJ2-7; CDR3 DNA: TGTGCCTTGGGGGGAGAGGCCTATGAGCAGTACTTC; CDR3 protein: CALGGEAYEQYF
D gene: -; V gene: TRBV5-6; clone size: -; J gene: TRBJ1-4; CDR3 DNA: TGTGCCAGCAGCTACGTGGATGTGGGCGAAAAACTGTTTTTT; CDR3 protein: CASSYVDVGEKLFF
D gene: TRBD1; V gene: TRBV4-1; clone size: few; J gene: TRBJ1-2; CDR3 DNA: TGCGCCAGCAGCCAAGCCGGGACAGGGGCTTCACTATATGGCTACACCTTC; CDR3 protein: CASSQAGTGASLYGYTF
D gene: TRBD2; V gene: TRBV28; clone size: -; J gene: TRBJ2-3; CDR3 DNA: TGTGCCAGTTTAGCGGGGGGTTACCGCACAGATACGCAGTATTTT; CDR3 protein: CASLAGGYRTDTQYF
D gene: -; V gene: TRBV12-3/TRBV12-4; clone size: -; J gene: TRBJ1-5; CDR3 DNA: TGTGCCAGCAGTCGACAGAGTAATCAGCCCCAGCATTTT; CDR3 protein: CASSRQSNQPQHF
D gene: TRBD2; V gene: TRBV4-3; clone size: -; J gene: TRBJ2-1; CDR3 DNA: TGCGCCAGCAGCCAAGCTTGGCCAAAGCGGGAGAATAATGAGCAGTTCTTC; CDR3 protein: CASSQAWPKRENNEQFF
D gene: -; V gene: TRBV15; clone size: once; J gene: TRBJ1-1; CDR3 DNA: TGTGCCACCAGCCCACAGGACAGCCTCGGGGCTTTCTTT; CDR3 protein: CATSPQDSLGAFF
D gene: -; V gene: TRBV7-2; clone size: -; J gene: TRBJ2-5; CDR3 DNA: TGTGCCAGCAGCTTACGCTCAGGGCGCAACCAAGAGACCCAGTACTTC; CDR3 protein: CASSLRSGRNQETQYF
D gene: -; V gene: TRBV2; clone size: -; J gene: TRBJ1-2; CDR3 DNA: TGTGCCAGCAGTGGACAGGCTAACTATGGCTACACCTTC; CDR3 protein: CASSGQANYGYTF
D gene: TRBD1; V gene: TRBV3-1/TRBV3-2; clone size: -; J gene: TRBJ1-1; CDR3 DNA: TGTGCCAGCAGCGAGGGACAGCTGAACACTGAAGCTTTCTTT; CDR3 protein: CASSEGQLNTEAFF
D gene: TRBD1; V gene: TRBV12-5; clone size: -; J gene: TRBJ1-1; CDR3 DNA: TGTGCTAGTGGTTCTCGGACAGGGGGAGAGAACACTGAAGCTTTCTTT; CDR3 protein: CASGSRTGGENTEAFF
D gene: -; V gene: TRBV5-1; clone size: -; J gene: TRBJ1-1; CDR3 DNA: TGCGCCAGCAGCGAAACAGGGACCTGGGGCACTGAAGCTTTCTTT; CDR3 protein: CASSETGTWGTEAFF
D gene: TRBD2; V gene: TRBV15; clone size: -; J gene: TRBJ2-3; CDR3 DNA: TGTGCCACCAGCAGGACTTTACTAGCGGGGCCCACAGATACGCAGTATTTT; CDR3 protein: CATSRTLLAGPTDTQYF
D gene: TRBD1; V gene: TRBV4-1; clone size: -; J gene: TRBJ1-2; CDR3 DNA: TGCGCCAGCAGCCAAGGGACAGGGAGTGGCTACACCTTC; CDR3 protein: CASSQGTGSGYTF
D gene: -; V gene: TRBV2; clone size: -; J gene: TRBJ1-4; CDR3 DNA: TGTGCCAGCAGTGAGGGGGGATCTGATGAAAAACTGTTTTTT; CDR3 protein: CASSEGGSDEKLFF
D gene: -; V gene: TRBV7-9; clone size: -; J gene: TRBJ2-1; CDR3 DNA: TGTGCCAGCAGCTTGAGCTCAGGGCAGGCCCACAATGAGCAGTTCTTC; CDR3 protein: CASSLSSGQAHNEQFF
D gene: -; V gene: TRBV3-1/TRBV3-2; clone size: -; J gene: TRBJ2-2; CDR3 DNA: TGTGCCAGCAGCCAATCGACGGGCACCGGGGAGCTGTTTTTT; CDR3 protein: CASSQSTGTGELFF
D gene: TRBD2; V gene: TRBV18; clone size: -; J gene: TRBJ2-1; CDR3 DNA: TGTGCCAGCTCACCAACCCCGGGGGGGTTCGGCAATGAGCAGTTCTTC; CDR3 protein: CASSPTPGGFGNEQFF
D gene: -; V gene: TRBV11-2; clone size: -; J gene: TRBJ2-5; CDR3 DNA: TGTGCCAGCAGCTTCGAGGGGGGGCCCGAAGAGACCCAGTACTTC; CDR3 protein: CASSFEGGPEETQYF
D gene: -; V gene: TRBV15; clone size: -; J gene: TRBJ2-3; CDR3 DNA: TGTGCCACCAGCAGAGATTGGGGGGGGACAAACACAGATACGCAGTATTTT; CDR3 protein: CATSRDWGGTNTDTQYF
D gene: -; V gene: TRBV27; clone size: -; J gene: TRBJ1-2; CDR3 DNA: TGTGCCAGCCGAGCTCCCGGACAGTCTAACTATGGCTACACCTTC; CDR3 protein: CASRAPGQSNYGYTF
D gene: TRBD2; V gene: TRBV6-6; clone size: -; J gene: TRBJ2-2; CDR3 DNA: TGTGCCAGCAGTCTAGCGGTTTCGGGGGCCGGGGAGCTGTTTTTT; CDR3 protein: CASSLAVSGAGELFF
D gene: -; V gene: TRBV11-2; clone size: once; J gene: TRBJ1-2; CDR3 DNA: TGTGCCAGCAGCCTAGCCCCGGACAGCCACTATGGCTACACCTTC; CDR3 protein: CASSLAPDSHYGYTF
D gene: TRBD2; V gene: TRBV7-6; clone size: -; J gene: TRBJ2-5; CDR3 DNA: TGTGCCAGCAGCCCCGGGACTAGCGGGAAACAGACCCAGTACTTC; CDR3 protein: CASSPGTSGKQTQYF
D gene: -; V gene: TRBV10-3; clone size: once; J gene: TRBJ2-3; CDR3 DNA: TGTGCCATCACGAACCTCTCAGAAACAGATACGCAGTATTTT; CDR3 protein: CAITNLSETDTQYF
D gene: -; V gene: TRBV3-1/TRBV3-2; clone size: -; J gene: TRBJ2-1; CDR3 DNA: TGTGCCAGCAGCCCCAACTGGAATGAGCAGTTCTTC; CDR3 protein: CASSPNWNEQFF
D gene: TRBD1; V gene: TRBV10-3; clone size: -; J gene: TRBJ1-5; CDR3 DNA: TGTGCCATCAGTGAAAGGGGACAGGGCCTTAATCAGCCCCAGCATTTT; CDR3 protein: CAISERGQGLNQPQHF
D gene: -; V gene: TRBV5-6; clone size: -; J gene: TRBJ2-1; CDR3 DNA: TGTGCCAGCAGCTTAGGTTGGGCAGTCACCTACAATGAGCAGTTCTTC; CDR3 protein: CASSLGWAVTYNEQFF
D gene: TRBD1; V gene: TRBV10-3; clone size: -; J gene: TRBJ2-1; CDR3 DNA: TGTGCCATCAGTGACCCCGACAGGGGGCTGGACAATGAGCAGTTCTTC; CDR3 protein: CAISDPDRGLDNEQFF
D gene: TRBD1; V gene: TRBV5-1; clone size: -; J gene: TRBJ2-1; CDR3 DNA: TGCGCCAGCAGCGTCGGGACAGGGGGCAATGAGCAGTTCTTC; CDR3 protein: CASSVGTGGNEQFF